The 25 T cell receptor beta chains below come from one sample, sequenced in a study of control samples from healthy donors and cancer patients. Libraries were prepared by immunoSEQ multiplex PCR; TCRdb keeps only in-frame clonotypes and omits some of them. The sample has 75,000 to 100,000 clones, roughly 86% seen once; the top ten hold approximately 2%. Specimen: blood. The receptors here all came from a man in his sixties in good health.

The chain recombines TRBV15 with TRBJ2-5, with D hard to call. The V and J ends lost 5 bases and 0 bases respectively, with 13 bases between them. The germline gives CDR1 LNHNV, CDR2 YYDKDF (reference sequence). CDR3 length: 15 residues. For the CDR3, the DNA is TGTGCCACCAGCGGCACCCCCGCGTACCAAGAGACCCAGTACTTC. Translated, it gives CATSGTPAYQETQYF.

This clone has a handful of counts. Other nucleotide sequences from this sample produce the same CDR3. CDR3 coding DNA: TGTGCCAGCAGCTTAGTGGGGGGTTCGAGCAATCAGCCCCAGCATTTT. The encoded protein is CASSLVGGSSNQPQHF. This chain joins TRBV11-2 and TRBJ1-5; D might be TRBD1 (5 bases). Between the trimmed V and J ends, which lost 1 base and 1 base, there was a span of 11 bases. This CDR3 comprises 16 residues. The germline gives CDR1 SGHAT, CDR2 FQNNGV.

The rearrangement joins TRBV7-2 to TRBJ2-1; TRBD2 might be the D (6 bases). Trimming left V 1 base short and J 0 bases short, with 7 bases between. This CDR3 spans 15 amino acids. Germline CDR1 and CDR2: SGHTA and FQGNSA. CDR3 residues: CASSLGRGSYNEQFF. The DNA of the CDR3 is TGTGCCAGCAGCTTAGGGAGGGGCTCCTACAATGAGCAGTTCTTC. The full variable domain, its missing parts supplied by reference TRBV7-2 and TRBJ2-1, is GAGVSQSPSNKVTEKGKDVELRCDPISGHTALYWYRQSLGQGLEFLIYFQGNSAPDKSGLPSDRFSAERTGGSVSTLTIQRTQQEDSAVYLCASSLGRGSYNEQFFGPGTRLTVL.

The rearrangement uses TRBV2 and TRBJ2-1; 11 nucleotides agree with TRBD2. The CDR3 is 17 amino acids. V lost 3 bases to trimming and J lost 5 bases; unmatched junction nucleotides: 9. The germline gives CDR1 SNHLY, CDR2 FYNNEI. The CDR3 DNA is TGTGCCAGCAGTGACCCCTCAGGACTAGCGGGTAACAATGAGCAGTTCTTC. Translated: CASSDPSGLAGNNEQFF.

The chain has TRBV6-5 and TRBJ2-7; 12 nucleotides agree with TRBD2. The CDR3 contains 15 residues. V lost 7 bases to trimming and J lost 0 bases; unmatched junction nucleotides: 4. Germline CDR1 MNHEY, CDR2 SVGAGI. The CDR3 DNA reads TGTGCCAGCACCGGACTAGCGGGGAGCTCCTACGAGCAGTACTTC. As protein: CASTGLAGSSYEQYF.

The chain is built from TRBV7-6 and TRBJ1-5; D ambiguous. Per germline, CDR1 SGHVS and CDR2 FNYEAQ. Trimming took off 4 bases at V and 2 bases at J, with 21 bases between the two ends. The CDR3 is made up of 18 amino acids. The CDR3 loop is CASSSLIAAVHCNQPQHF. DNA for the CDR3: TGTGCCAGCAGCTCCCTCATAGCGGCAGTGCATTGCAATCAGCCCCAGCATTTT.

The chain is built from TRBV3-1 (or the pseudogene TRBV3-2) and TRBJ2-1; TRBD2 matches at 10 bases. Germline values: CDR1 LGHDT, CDR2 YNNKEL (reference sequence). The J segment lost 5 bases and the V segment lost 4 bases, leaving 11 bases of the junction unmatched. The CDR3 sequence is 17 residues long. The CDR3 region has the DNA TGTGCCAGCAGCCTACTGCGGAGCGGGGGGGTCCACAATGAGCAGTTCTTC. It specifies CASSLLRSGGVHNEQFF.

V and J are TRBV18 and TRBJ1-1; possible D gene TRBD1, 5 bases. Trimming pared 3 bases from V and 3 bases from J, leaving 17 bases between. The length of the CDR3 is 16 residues. Germline V CDR1 and CDR2: KGHSH, LQKENI. The CDR3 bases are TGTGCCAGCTCACCGCGGGGACCTACCCCGGACACTGAAGCTTTCTTT. Protein product: CASSPRGPTPDTEAFF.

The chain employs TRBV30 and TRBJ1-1, with D maybe TRBD1 (5 bases). The V and J ends lost 4 bases and 1 base respectively, with 7 bases between them. CDR1 is GTSNPN, CDR2 SVGIG, per germline (reference sequence). This CDR3 comprises 12 residues. CDR3 residues: CAWTRENTEAFF. The CDR3 nucleotides are TGTGCCTGGACCAGGGAGAACACTGAAGCTTTCTTT.

In this sample, this clone turned up once. The gene calls are TRBV13 and TRBJ2-1, with a possible D match to TRBD1 (5 bases). The CDR3 contains 14 residues. The V gene lost 3 bases and the J gene lost 4 bases, with 10 bases spanning the gap. Germline V gives CDR1 PRHDT, CDR2 FYEKMQ (reference sequence). The CDR3 loop is CASSFDSLYNEQFF. The CDR3 bases are TGTGCCAGCAGCTTCGACAGTTTGTACAATGAGCAGTTCTTC.

Note on this clone: The junction departs from germline at one end; a sequencing error may be responsible. V usage is TRBV6-6 and J usage is TRBJ2-4; 8 bases are shared with TRBD1. Germline V lookup: CDR1 MNHNY, CDR2 SVGAGI (reference sequence). The CDR3 contains 15 residues. CDR3 sequence reads: CASSDSDRAQGIQYF. The DNA for the CDR3 is TGTGCCAGCAGTGACTCGGACAGGGCTCAGGGCATTCAGTACTTC.

The chain joins TRBV2 to TRBJ1-5; no clear D. This CDR3 comprises 15 residues. The V end was cut by 1 base, the J end by 0 bases, with 7 bases between. Germline-derived CDR1 and CDR2 are SNHLY and FYNNEI. Here the CDR3 DNA reads TGTGCCAGCAGTGAAGGGCAGTATAGCAATCAGCCCCAGCATTTT. Translating it yields CASSEGQYSNQPQHF.

The chain uses TRBV28 and TRBJ2-1, with 15 bases lining up with TRBD2. The CDR3 covers 15 residues. V was pared by 6 bases and J by 6 bases, with 3 bases of the junction left unmatched. Germline assignment: CDR1 MDHEN and CDR2 SYDVKM. This CDR3 reads CASRGLAGGSNEQFF. CDR3 coding DNA: TGTGCCAGCAGGGGACTAGCGGGAGGTAGCAATGAGCAGTTCTTC.

V usage is TRBV30 and J usage is TRBJ1-4; D gene ambiguous. The CDR3 spans 11 residues. Germline lookup yields CDR1 GTSNPN and CDR2 SVGIG (reference sequence). V gave up 0 bases and J gave up 7 bases, with 3 bases separating them. DNA for the CDR3: TGTGCCTGGAGTGTACTTGAAAAACTGTTTTTT. Translation gives CAWSVLEKLFF.

This sequence joins TRBV6-5 and TRBJ1-2; D gene unclear. V was trimmed by 6 bases and J by 6 bases, leaving 5 bases between them. The CDR3 is made up of 10 amino acids. The germline gives CDR1 MNHEY, CDR2 SVGAGI. The CDR3 spells CASRRNGYTF. As DNA, the CDR3 is TGTGCCAGCAGGCGGAATGGCTACACCTTC.

The rearrangement uses TRBV19 and TRBJ1-5, with TRBD1 matching over 9 bases. CDR3 length: 14 amino acids. The germline CDR1 and CDR2 sequences are LNHDA and SQIVND (reference sequence). Losses at the gene ends were 9 bases for V and 1 base for J; bases not matched to a gene: 4. As DNA, the CDR3 is TGTGCCAGCGGCGGGACAGGGAGCAATCAGCCCCAGCATTTT. Translating gives CASGGTGSNQPQHF.

The rearrangement joins TRBV2 to TRBJ1-6; 9 bases match TRBD1. Germline lookup yields CDR1 SNHLY and CDR2 FYNNEI. V gave up 5 bases and J gave up 3 bases; unmatched junction bases: 2. The length of the CDR3 is 15 residues. CDR3 DNA sequence: TGTGCCAGCAGTTCGGACAGGGGCTATAATTCACCCCTCCACTTT. This codes for CASSSDRGYNSPLHF.

J is TRBJ2-7 and V is TRBV6-5; the D is unclear. Germline CDR1 and CDR2: MNHEY and SVGAGI. The V gene lost 1 base and the J gene lost 6 bases, with 10 bases spanning the gap. The CDR3 runs 13 residues. CDR3 bases: TGTGCCAGCAGTTACTACGGGTTGAGCGAGCAGTACTTC. It specifies CASSYYGLSEQYF.

The V gene is TRBV29-1, the J gene TRBJ1-6, with D unclear. Trimming left V 6 bases short and J 8 bases short, with 17 bases between. There are 14 residues in the CDR3. Germline V gene lookup returns CDR1 SQVTM and CDR2 ANQGSEA. In nucleotides, the CDR3 is TGCAGCGTCAAAGGTCCCACCGAACATTCACCCCTCCACTTT. Amino acid sequence: CSVKGPTEHSPLHF.

This chain links TRBV2 with TRBJ2-3, with TRBD2 identical over 7 bases. Trimming cost V 4 bases and J 1 base; bases outside gene matches: 5. Looked up from germline, CDR1 is SNHLY and CDR2 is FYNNEI. The CDR3 runs to 15 residues. This CDR3 reads CASSVRGDRTDTQYF. In nucleotides, the CDR3 is TGTGCCAGCAGTGTTCGGGGGGACCGCACAGATACGCAGTATTTT. Supplemented by reference TRBV2 and TRBJ2-3, the full variable domain reads EPEVTQTPSHQVTQMGQEVILRCVPISNHLYFYWYRQILGQKVEFLVSFYNNEISEKSEIFDDQFSVERPDGSNFTLKIRSTKLEDSAMYFCASSVRGDRTDTQYFGPGTRLTVL.

This chain uses TRBV7-9 with TRBJ1-3; 9 bases align to TRBD1. Germline V gene lookup returns CDR1 SEHNR and CDR2 FQNEAQ (reference sequence). With 5 bases clipped from V and 3 bases from J, the junction kept 11 bases outside the gene matches. The CDR3 contains 17 residues. For the CDR3, the DNA is TGTGCCAGCAGCAATTCCGGCACAGGGGGCGTTGGAAACACCATATATTTT. Encoded protein: CASSNSGTGGVGNTIYF.

CDR3 nucleotide sequence: TGTGCCAGCAGCTTAGGGACAGGGATATCTGAAGCTTTCTTT. This codes for CASSLGTGISEAFF. The V call is TRBV7-9, the J call TRBJ1-1, with TRBD1 identical over 8 bases. Germline V lookup: CDR1 SEHNR, CDR2 FQNEAQ (reference sequence). The junction had 4 bases not matched to a gene; V was cut back by 1 base and J by 6 bases. The length of the CDR3 is 14 residues.

The chain links TRBV24-1 to TRBJ2-1; TRBD1 matches at 12 bases. There are 15 residues in the CDR3. CDR1 is KGHDR and CDR2 is SFDVKD in the germline V gene. The V gene end was trimmed by 5 bases and the J gene end by 3 bases; junction bases not matched to a gene: 1. The CDR3 bases are TGTGCCACCAGTGGGGACAGGGGGCTCTACAATGAGCAGTTCTTC. This encodes CATSGDRGLYNEQFF.

J is TRBJ1-3 and V is TRBV20-1; D is uncertain. CDR1 and CDR2 from the germline V gene are DFQATT and SNEGSKA (reference sequence). The V gene lost 8 bases and the J gene lost 3 bases, with 8 bases spanning the gap. This CDR3 is 11 amino acids long. The CDR3 DNA reads as TGCAGTTCCAGCCTTGGAAACACCATATATTTT. Its translation: CSSSLGNTIYF.

The chain combines TRBV6-5 with TRBJ2-1; 8 nucleotides agree with TRBD2. Germline V gene data show CDR1 as MNHEY and CDR2 as SVGAGI. The J segment lost 7 bases and the V segment lost 6 bases, leaving 8 bases of the junction unmatched. The CDR3 sequence is 14 residues long. The CDR3 nucleotides are TGTGCCAGCAGGGTGGAGCTAGCGGGTAATGAGCAGTTCTTC. Its translation: CASRVELAGNEQFF.